The source of this T cell receptor beta chain is a study of tumor-infiltrating lymphocytes in oesophageal squamous cell carcinoma. This clonotype has at least ten counts. TCRdb reprocessed the PCR reads with MiXCR, giving one entry per CDR3 protein. The table records about 17,000 distinct CDR3 sequences, about 50% of them present only once. The V and J ends lost 2 bases and 5 bases respectively, with 9 bases between them. In germline, CDR1 is DFQATT, CDR2 SNEGSKA (reference sequence). The CDR3 runs 12 residues. Sequences were obtained from normal esophageal tissue next to the tumor. The sequence was obtained from a female donor with esophageal squamous cell carcinoma. The chain combines TRBV20-1 with TRBJ2-5, with D unclear. Here the CDR3 reads CSARPYGETQYF. The CDR3 DNA sequence: TGCAGTGCTAGACCCTACGGGGAGACCCAGTACTTC.